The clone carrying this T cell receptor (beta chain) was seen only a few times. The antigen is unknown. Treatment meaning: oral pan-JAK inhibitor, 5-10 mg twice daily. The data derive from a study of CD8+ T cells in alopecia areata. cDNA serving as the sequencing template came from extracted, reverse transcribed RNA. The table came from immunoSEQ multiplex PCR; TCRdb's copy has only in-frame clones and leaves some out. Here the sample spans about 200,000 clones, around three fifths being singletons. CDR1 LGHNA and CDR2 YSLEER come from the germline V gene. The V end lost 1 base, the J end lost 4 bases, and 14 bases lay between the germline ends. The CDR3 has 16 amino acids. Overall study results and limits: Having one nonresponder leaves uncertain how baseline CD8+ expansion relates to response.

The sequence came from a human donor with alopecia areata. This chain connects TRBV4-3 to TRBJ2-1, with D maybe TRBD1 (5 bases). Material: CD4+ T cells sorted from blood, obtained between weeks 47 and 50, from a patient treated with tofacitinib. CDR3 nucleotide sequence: TGCGCCAGCAGCCAAGTGGACATCCTAACTTACAATGAGCAGTTCTTC. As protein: CASSQVDILTYNEQFF.